A selection of T cell receptor beta chains follows, all from one sample in a study of molecular identifiers for immune sequencing clone quantification. TCRdb redid the calling of the PCR reads with MiXCR, one entry per CDR3 protein. The sample has over 600,000 distinct CDR3 sequences, 15% to 20% seen once. Sequenced material: naive CD8+ T cells from blood, with Jurkat cell RNA spiked in. The receptors stem from a human donor in good health. Some libraries in this study had Jurkat cell RNA spiked in. Both conserved end residues are part of each CDR3. D genes are given only for firm matches. The listing skips clone size in some rows; elsewhere it reads once, few, many or a size class.

clone size	D gene	J gene	V gene	CDR3 protein	CDR3 DNA
many	NA	TRBJ2-7	TRBV7-6	CASGGGSSYEQYF	TGTGCCAGCGGGGGTGGGAGCTCCTACGAGCAGTACTTC
many	NA	TRBJ2-4	TRBV1	CTSSQDPSGGAHIAKNIQYF	TGCACCAGCAGCCAAGATCCTAGCGGGGGGGCCCATATAGCCAAAAACATTCAGTACTTC
few	NA	TRBJ2-7	TRBV20-1	CSARDSEPYEQYF	TGCAGTGCTAGAGATTCAGAGCCCTACGAGCAGTACTTC
NA	NA	TRBJ1-1	TRBV3-1	CASSPSGLWGAGTEAFF	TGTGCCAGCAGCCCAAGCGGTTTATGGGGGGCCGGCACTGAAGCTTTCTTT
NA	TRBD2	TRBJ2-1	TRBV7-3	CASSYFSGTSYNEQFF	TGTGCCAGCAGCTACTTCAGCGGGACTTCCTACAATGAGCAGTTCTTC
NA	TRBD1	TRBJ2-7	TRBV19	CASSKWDRGSQGDSYEQYF	TGTGCCAGTAGTAAGTGGGACAGGGGGTCCCAGGGCGATTCCTACGAGCAGTACTTC
many	NA	TRBJ2-1	TRBV11-2	CASSFPDRNEQFF	TGTGCCAGCAGCTTTCCTGACAGAAACGAGCAGTTCTTC
NA	NA	TRBJ1-1	TRBV6-1	CASRRGHEAFF	TGTGCCAGCAGAAGGGGCCACGAAGCTTTCTTT
many	TRBD1	TRBJ1-4	TRBV7-9	CASSWRWDRDEKLFF	TGTGCCAGCAGCTGGAGATGGGACAGGGATGAAAAACTGTTTTTT
many	TRBD1	TRBJ2-1	TRBV6-2/TRBV6-3	CASSPFDRGNEQFF	TGTGCCAGCAGTCCATTCGACAGGGGGAATGAGCAGTTCTTC
many	NA	TRBJ1-6	TRBV20-1	CSARPRTASSYNSPLHF	TGCAGTGCTAGACCCCGGACGGCGAGCTCCTATAATTCACCCCTCCACTTT
many	TRBD1	TRBJ1-2	TRBV13	CASSSRDRDRLYGYTF	TGTGCCAGCAGCTCCAGAGATCGGGACAGACTCTATGGCTACACCTTC
few	TRBD2	TRBJ2-7	TRBV2	CASRAGGLAGVSYEQYF	TGTGCCAGCAGGGCGGGGGGACTAGCGGGAGTCTCCTACGAGCAGTACTTC
many	NA	TRBJ1-1	TRBV12-3/TRBV12-4	CASSFMSGYQPNTEAFF	TGTGCCAGCAGTTTTATGTCGGGCTACCAACCGAACACTGAAGCTTTCTTT